The 18 T cell receptor beta chains below all came from one sample that was sequenced in a study of T cells after posttransplantation cyclophosphamide. The method was immunoSEQ multiplex PCR; TCRdb's version includes in-frame clones alone and lacks a portion of them. Singletons are absent from the sample, which has around 7,700 clones. Cyclophosphamide on days +3 and +4 followed busulfan-fludarabine conditioning and a marrow graft. Sequenced here: PBMCs, sampled 94 days after allogeneic stem cell transplant with posttransplant cyclophosphamide. Source of these receptors: a female patient aged 60 to 70 who received an allogeneic stem cell transplant from an unrelated donor, was CMV-positive, and had acute GVHD only. Some of the T cells might come from the graft donor.

This clone was detected many times. V and J are TRBV6-6 and TRBJ2-1; 11 bases are shared with TRBD2. The CDR3 covers 16 residues. Germline V lookup: CDR1 MNHNY, CDR2 SVGAGI (reference sequence). V lost 6 bases, J lost 8 bases, and 12 bases stayed unmatched. The CDR3 loop reads CASRSHTSGSRDEQFF. CDR3 sequence (DNA): TGTGCCAGCAGATCCCATACTAGCGGGAGCAGGGATGAGCAGTTCTTC.

This clone is medium-sized (0.01 to 0.1%) by share. The chain is built from TRBV10-1 and TRBJ2-7; 12 nucleotides agree with TRBD2. With V trimmed by 6 bases and J by 4 bases, 7 bases remained unmatched. Germline V gives CDR1 WNHNN, CDR2 SYGVQD (reference sequence). This CDR3 region has 15 residues. The CDR3 nucleotides are TGCGCCAGCAGGGCTCTAGCGGGAGGGGTTTACGAGCAGTACTTC. The encoded protein is CASRALAGGVYEQYF.

This clone came up many times. This chain joins TRBV27 and TRBJ2-7; 7 bases agree with TRBD2. The V and J ends lost 6 bases and 0 bases, in that order; junction bases with no gene match: 11. Germline V gives CDR1 MNHEY, CDR2 SMNVEV (reference sequence). This CDR3 is 16 amino acids long. This CDR3 is CASRGPASGFSYEQYF. Written as DNA, the CDR3 is TGTGCCAGCAGGGGGCCAGCTAGCGGATTCTCCTACGAGCAGTACTTC.

This clone was picked up many times. V is TRBV27 and J is TRBJ2-1; 10 nucleotides line up with TRBD2. CDR1 is MNHEY and CDR2 is SMNVEV in the germline V gene (reference sequence). The CDR3 has 15 residues. J gave up 1 base and V 6 bases, and 3 bases lay outside the gene matches. This CDR3 is CASSERGGSYNEQFF. CDR3 nucleotides: TGTGCCAGCAGCGAGCGGGGGGGGTCCTACAATGAGCAGTTCTTC.

This clone was seen many times. The chain uses TRBV28 and TRBJ2-7, with D possibly TRBD2 on 6 matching bases. CDR3 length equals 14 residues. Per the germline V gene, CDR1 is MDHEN and CDR2 is SYDVKM. V was trimmed by 9 bases and J by 5 bases, leaving 20 bases between them. This chain's CDR3 is CASSALGGEDEQYF. The DNA of the CDR3 is TGTGCCAGTTCGGCCCTAGGAGGGGAGGACGAGCAGTACTTC.

This clone was counted ten times or more. The chain couples TRBV7-9 to TRBJ1-5, with D possibly TRBD1 on 5 matching bases. The germline CDR1 and CDR2 sequences are SEHNR and FQNEAQ (reference sequence). There are 14 residues in the CDR3. V was cut by 8 bases and J by 6 bases, with 17 bases left in between. CDR3 nucleotide sequence: TGTGCCAGCGGTAGATCCCCGGGGGGTCAGCCCCAGCATTTT. Protein sequence: CASGRSPGGQPQHF.

This clone was found many times. CDR3 DNA sequence: TGTGCCACCAGCAGTAAAACAGGGGAGGAAAAACTGTTTTTT. Its translation: CATSSKTGEEKLFF. J is TRBJ1-4 and V is TRBV15, with 7 bases aligning to TRBD1. Germline CDR1 and CDR2: LNHNV and YYDKDF (reference sequence). The CDR3 contains 14 residues. V gave up 3 bases and J gave up 8 bases; unmatched junction bases: 6.

This clone turned up a few times. The J gene is TRBJ2-5, the V gene TRBV6-2 or TRBV6-3, with D perhaps matching TRBD1 (6 bases). CDR1 and CDR2 from the germline V gene are MNHEY and SVGEGT. Trimming left V 5 bases short and J 11 bases short, with 12 bases between. The CDR3 has 11 amino acids. The CDR3 here is CASSQQGEQYF. The DNA for the CDR3 is TGTGCCAGCAGTCAACAGGGAGAGCAGTACTTC.

This clone was seen repeatedly, ten times or more. The CDR3 spells CASSYRINQPQHF. DNA of the CDR3: TGTGCCAGCAGTTACCGTATAAATCAGCCCCAGCATTTT. The gene calls are TRBV6-6 and TRBJ1-5, with unresolved D. This CDR3 contains 13 residues. Looked up from germline, CDR1 is MNHNY and CDR2 is SVGAGI (reference sequence). Between the trimmed V and J ends, which lost 2 bases and 4 bases, there was a span of 6 bases.

By frequency in the sample, this clone is medium-sized (0.01 to 0.1%). The chain recombines TRBV7-9 with TRBJ1-4; a weak D match, TRBD1 (5 bases). CDR3 length: 13 amino acids. V lost 7 bases, J lost 7 bases, and 13 bases lay in between. Germline V lookup: CDR1 SEHNR, CDR2 FQNEAQ (reference sequence). CDR3 sequence (DNA): TGTGCCAGCATGAGGGGATCTGGTGAAAAACTGTTTTTT. Amino acids: CASMRGSGEKLFF. Complete variable domain (other parts from reference TRBV7-9 and TRBJ1-4): DTGVSQNPRHKITKRGQNVTFRCDPISEHNRLYWYRQTLGQGPEFLTYFQNEAQLEKSRLLSDRFSAERPKGSFSTLEIQRTEQGDSAMYLCASMRGSGEKLFFGSGTQLSVL.

This clone was seen at least ten times. The chain is built from TRBV30 and TRBJ1-1; 9 bases are shared with TRBD1. The CDR3 length is 12 residues. V lost 8 bases to trimming and J lost 5 bases; unmatched junction nucleotides: 6. CDR1 and CDR2 (germline): GTSNPN, SVGIG (reference sequence). The CDR3 DNA sequence: TGTGCCGGGTACAGGGGGCAGACTGAAGCTTTCTTT. It specifies CAGYRGQTEAFF.

This clone was counted a few times. This chain joins TRBV30 and TRBJ2-5; D gene ambiguous. Trimming left V 3 bases short and J 7 bases short, with 12 bases between. Germline CDR1 reads GTSNPN; CDR2 reads SVGIG (reference sequence). The CDR3 totals 12 residues. The CDR3 here is CAWRPQAGTQYF. The CDR3 bases are TGTGCCTGGAGGCCCCAGGCCGGGACCCAGTACTTC.

This clone was observed at least ten times. J is TRBJ2-7 and V is TRBV19; TRBD2 matches at 14 bases. There are 16 residues in the CDR3. Germline trimming cut 9 bases from V and 3 bases from J; bases unmatched to any gene: 10. CDR1 and CDR2 from the germline V gene are LNHDA and SQIVND (reference sequence). CDR3 coding DNA: TGTGCCAGCTCGTGGGGACTAGCGGGAGTGATCTACGAGCAGTACTTC. Its translation: CASSWGLAGVIYEQYF.

There are a few counts of this clone. Sequence at one end of the junction differs from germline and may be a read error. The chain carries TRBV5-6 and TRBJ1-6, with 7 nucleotides matching TRBD1. The CDR3 is 16 residues long. Germline-derived CDR1 and CDR2 are SGHDT and YYEEEE. CDR3 residues: CASSILDRSFNSPLHF. CDR3 DNA sequence: TGTGCCAGCAGCATCTTGGACAGGTCCTTTAATTCACCCCTCCACTTT.

This clone was observed many times. The chain joins TRBV28 to TRBJ2-3; TRBD1 aligns across 11 bases. Germline V gives CDR1 MDHEN, CDR2 SYDVKM. This CDR3 is built from 15 residues. V lost 4 bases, J lost 6 bases, and 6 bases stayed unmatched. This CDR3 reads CASSSPGTGGDTQYF. The CDR3 nucleotides are TGTGCCAGCAGTTCACCCGGGACAGGGGGGGATACGCAGTATTTT.

This clone was recorded many times. V is TRBV11-2 and J is TRBJ2-7; the D gene is possibly TRBD1 (6 bases). CDR1 is SGHAT, CDR2 FQNNGV, per germline. CDR3 length: 16 residues. V was trimmed by 3 bases and J by 5 bases, leaving 20 bases between them. In nucleotides, the CDR3 is TGTGCCAGCAGCTTTGTTGGATTACAGGGCATGGACGAGCAGTACTTC. Residues: CASSFVGLQGMDEQYF.

The CDR3 reads CASSLPVSGELFF. The CDR3 bases are TGCGCCAGCAGCCTGCCGGTATCCGGGGAGCTGTTTTTT. The V gene is TRBV5-1, the J gene TRBJ2-2; D unresolved. The CDR3 contains 13 residues. Trimming pared 4 bases from V and 6 bases from J, leaving 10 bases between. The germline gives CDR1 SGHRS, CDR2 YFSETQ.

This clone was recorded at least ten times. The rearrangement joins TRBV19 to TRBJ1-5; D possibly corresponds to TRBD1 (6 bases). Germline V lookup: CDR1 LNHDA, CDR2 SQIVND (reference sequence). Trimming removed 3 bases from V and 1 base from J, with 13 bases in between. The CDR3 has 16 residues. CDR3 loop: CASSISRTDSNQPQHF. CDR3 DNA sequence: TGTGCCAGTAGTATTTCGAGGACAGACAGCAATCAGCCCCAGCATTTT.